This paragraph reports one T cell receptor (beta chain). Its antigen remains unknown. The junction had 9 bases not matched to a gene; V was cut back by 5 bases and J by 7 bases. The germline V gene encodes CDR1 MNHEY and CDR2 SVGAGI. This CDR3 has 14 residues. Using immunoSEQ multiplex PCR, the repertoire was profiled, and TCRdb retains in-frame clones only, with some absent. In the table there are some 140,000 clones, around nine tenths of which are singletons. The sample belongs to a study of cytomegalovirus exposure and HLA in healthy donors. Study in general: The same platform as the approximately 670 first-cohort repertoires was used for the 90 to 150 validation repertoires, a later analysis reported.

Points from the study as a whole: In the roughly 120 validation repertoires, a later analysis found that first-cohort TCR clusters tended to co-occur. In vitro, a few CMV-associated chains proved specific for CMV antigens. Cytomegalovirus association was assigned to more than 150 TCR beta chains.

This TCR came from a man aged 18 to 35 in good health and CMV-seropositive. The sequencing sample was made of PBMCs. This chain links TRBV6-5 with TRBJ1-2; TRBD1 aligns across 8 bases. The CDR3 nucleotides read TGTGCCAGCAGTCCACTTGACAGGGGAGGTGGCTACACCTTC. Encoded protein: CASSPLDRGGGYTF.